The rows below give T cell receptor beta chains drawn from one sample of a study of somatic reversion in DOCK8 deficiency. TCRdb fed the multiplex PCR reads into MiXCR, producing one record per CDR3 protein. Of several thousand distinct CDR3 sequences listed, about 25% are singletons. The material sequenced was peripheral blood. Source of these receptors: a human donor in good health. Both conserved end residues are part of each CDR3. Fields, in order: D gene, J gene, V gene, clone size, CDR3 DNA, CDR3 protein. D genes are given only for firm matches. Only part of the rows carry a size: once, few, many, or a class if the clone is expanded.

d_gene: -
j_gene: TRBJ1-1
v_gene: TRBV12-3/TRBV12-4
abundance: medium-sized
CDR3nt: TGTGCCAGCAGTTTAGGAGGATGGACTGAAGCTTTCTTT
CDR3aa: CASSLGGWTEAFF

d_gene: TRBD1
j_gene: TRBJ1-6
v_gene: TRBV19
abundance: medium-sized
CDR3nt: TGTGCCAGTAGTGGACAGGGGGCTTCACCCCTCCACTTT
CDR3aa: CASSGQGASPLHF

d_gene: -
j_gene: TRBJ1-1
v_gene: TRBV7-3
abundance: few
CDR3nt: TGTGCCAGCAGCTTATCCCCAGGGCAAGCTGAAGCTTTCTTT
CDR3aa: CASSLSPGQAEAFF

d_gene: -
j_gene: TRBJ1-5
v_gene: TRBV19
abundance: medium-sized
CDR3nt: TGTGCCAGCACAAAGGGGGTGAGGAATCAGCCCCAGCATTTT
CDR3aa: CASTKGVRNQPQHF

d_gene: -
j_gene: TRBJ1-1
v_gene: TRBV7-2
abundance: -
CDR3nt: TGTGCCAGCAGCTCGTACACTGAAGCTTTCTTT
CDR3aa: CASSSYTEAFF

d_gene: TRBD2
j_gene: TRBJ2-7
v_gene: TRBV4-2
abundance: -
CDR3nt: TGTGCCAGCAGCCAAGTTTTTCTAGCGGGGGGGTACGAGCAGTACTTC
CDR3aa: CASSQVFLAGGYEQYF

d_gene: -
j_gene: TRBJ2-7
v_gene: TRBV9
abundance: -
CDR3nt: TGTGCCAGCAGCGTAGGCCCGACAGGTCCCTACGAGCAGTACTTC
CDR3aa: CASSVGPTGPYEQYF

d_gene: -
j_gene: TRBJ1-5
v_gene: TRBV30
abundance: medium-sized
CDR3nt: TGTGCCTGGAGTGAGGGCAGGAGCAATCAGCCCCAGCATTTT
CDR3aa: CAWSEGRSNQPQHF

d_gene: TRBD1
j_gene: TRBJ2-7
v_gene: TRBV5-6
abundance: medium-sized
CDR3nt: TGTGCCAGCAGCTTCCGCCGGGACAGGGTCGGGAACGAGCAGTACTTC
CDR3aa: CASSFRRDRVGNEQYF

d_gene: TRBD1
j_gene: TRBJ1-1
v_gene: TRBV4-1
abundance: -
CDR3nt: TGCGCCAGCAGACATCAGGGACAGGGGAGGACTGAAGCTTTCTTT
CDR3aa: CASRHQGQGRTEAFF